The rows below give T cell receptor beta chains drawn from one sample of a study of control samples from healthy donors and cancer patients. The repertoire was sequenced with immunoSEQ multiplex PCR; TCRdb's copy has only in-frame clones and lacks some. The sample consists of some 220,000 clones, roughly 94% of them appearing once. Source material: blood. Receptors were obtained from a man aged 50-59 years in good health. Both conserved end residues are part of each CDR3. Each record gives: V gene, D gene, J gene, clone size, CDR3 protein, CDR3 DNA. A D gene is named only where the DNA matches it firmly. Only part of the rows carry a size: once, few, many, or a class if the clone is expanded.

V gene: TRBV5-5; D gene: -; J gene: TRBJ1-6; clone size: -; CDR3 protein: CASSPSLRANNSPLHF; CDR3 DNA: TGTGCCAGCAGCCCCAGTCTAAGGGCAAATAATTCACCCCTCCACTTT
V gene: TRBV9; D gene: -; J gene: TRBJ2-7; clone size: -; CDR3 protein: CASSAGWGTYEQYF; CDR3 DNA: TGTGCCAGCAGCGCCGGGTGGGGTACCTACGAGCAGTACTTC
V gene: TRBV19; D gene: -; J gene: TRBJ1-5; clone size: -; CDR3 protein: CASSTGAGGNQPQHF; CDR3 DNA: TGTGCCAGTAGTACGGGGGCTGGGGGTAATCAGCCCCAGCATTTT
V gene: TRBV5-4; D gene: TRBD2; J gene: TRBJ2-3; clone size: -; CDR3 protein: CASSASGGRWDTQYF; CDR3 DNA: TGTGCCAGCAGCGCGAGCGGGGGCAGATGGGATACGCAGTATTTT
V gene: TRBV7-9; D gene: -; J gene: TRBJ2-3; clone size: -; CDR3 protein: CASQPEYGQYF; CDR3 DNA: TGTGCCAGCCAACCGGAATATGGGCAGTATTTT
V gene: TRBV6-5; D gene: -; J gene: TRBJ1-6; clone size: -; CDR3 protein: CASSMGTNSPLHF; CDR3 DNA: TGTGCCAGCAGCATGGGGACCAATTCACCCCTCCACTTT
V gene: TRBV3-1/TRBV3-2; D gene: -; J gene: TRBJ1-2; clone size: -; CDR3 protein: CASSHGDGYGYTF; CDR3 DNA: TGTGCCAGCAGCCACGGCGACGGCTATGGCTACACCTTC
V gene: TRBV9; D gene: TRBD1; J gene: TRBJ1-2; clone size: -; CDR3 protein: CASSGQSTSGYGYTF; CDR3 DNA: TGTGCCAGCTCGGGACAGTCCACCTCGGGCTATGGCTACACCTTC
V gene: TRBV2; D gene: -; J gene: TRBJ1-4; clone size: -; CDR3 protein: CASSEGRVGEKLFF; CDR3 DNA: TGTGCCAGCAGTGAAGGCAGGGTTGGTGAAAAACTGTTTTTT
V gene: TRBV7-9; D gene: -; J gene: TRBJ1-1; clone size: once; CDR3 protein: CASSLAGRASTEAFF; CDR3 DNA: TGTGCCAGCAGCTTAGCGGGCAGGGCGAGCACTGAAGCTTTCTTT
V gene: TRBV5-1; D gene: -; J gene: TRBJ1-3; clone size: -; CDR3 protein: CASSLNSGNTIYF; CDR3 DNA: TGCGCCAGCAGCTTGAACTCTGGAAACACCATATATTTT
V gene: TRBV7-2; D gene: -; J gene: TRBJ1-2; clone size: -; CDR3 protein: CASSPGGAGYGYTF; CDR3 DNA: TGTGCCAGCAGCCCCGGGGGGGCCGGCTATGGCTACACCTTC
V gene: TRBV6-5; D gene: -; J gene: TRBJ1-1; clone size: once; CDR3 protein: CASSYSGSPSGAFF; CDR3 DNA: TGTGCCAGCAGTTACTCGGGCAGCCCCTCGGGGGCTTTCTTT
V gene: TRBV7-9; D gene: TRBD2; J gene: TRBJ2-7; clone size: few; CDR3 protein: CASSFPQEAGATYEQYF; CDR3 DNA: TGTGCCAGCAGCTTCCCACAGGAAGCGGGGGCCACCTACGAGCAGTACTTC
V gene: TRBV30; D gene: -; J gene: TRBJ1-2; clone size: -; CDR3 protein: CAWENKYYNYGYTF; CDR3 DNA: TGTGCCTGGGAAAACAAGTATTATAATTATGGCTACACCTTC
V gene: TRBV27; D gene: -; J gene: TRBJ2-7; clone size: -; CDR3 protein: CASSLRGLPYEQYF; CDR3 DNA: TGTGCCAGCAGTTTACGGGGGCTCCCCTACGAGCAGTACTTC
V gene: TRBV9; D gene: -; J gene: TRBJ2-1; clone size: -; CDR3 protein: CASSEGGSIYNEQFF; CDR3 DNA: TGTGCCAGCAGCGAGGGGGGATCCATCTACAATGAGCAGTTCTTC
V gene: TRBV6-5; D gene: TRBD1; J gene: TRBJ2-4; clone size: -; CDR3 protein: CASSTTGGRNIQYF; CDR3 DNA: TGTGCCAGCAGTACGACAGGGGGCAGGAACATTCAGTACTTC
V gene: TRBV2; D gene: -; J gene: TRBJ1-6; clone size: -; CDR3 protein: CASSVADVYNSPLHF; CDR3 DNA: TGTGCCAGCAGTGTCGCCGACGTTTATAATTCACCCCTCCACTTT
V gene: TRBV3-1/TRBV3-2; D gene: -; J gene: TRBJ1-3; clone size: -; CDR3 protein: CASSQGGLGNTIYF; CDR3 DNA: TGTGCCAGCAGCCAAGGGGGCCTTGGAAACACCATATATTTT
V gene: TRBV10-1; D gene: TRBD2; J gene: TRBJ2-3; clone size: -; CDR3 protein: CASSESGLAGGKDTQYF; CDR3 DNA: TGCGCCAGCAGTGAGTCGGGCCTAGCGGGGGGGAAGGATACGCAGTATTTT
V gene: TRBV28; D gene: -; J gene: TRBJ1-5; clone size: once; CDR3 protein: CASSSHQGYSNQPQHF; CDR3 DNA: TGTGCCAGCAGTTCCCATCAGGGATATAGCAATCAGCCCCAGCATTTT
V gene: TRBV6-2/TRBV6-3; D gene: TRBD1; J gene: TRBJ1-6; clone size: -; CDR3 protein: CASSYGTENSPLHF; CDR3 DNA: TGTGCCAGCAGTTACGGGACAGAGAATTCACCCCTCCACTTT
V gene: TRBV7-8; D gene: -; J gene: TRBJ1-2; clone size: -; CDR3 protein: CASSFEDGNYGYTF; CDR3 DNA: TGTGCCAGCAGCTTTGAGGACGGGAACTATGGCTACACCTTC
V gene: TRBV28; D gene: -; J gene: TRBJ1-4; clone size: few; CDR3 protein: CASSFRTTEKLFF; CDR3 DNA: TGTGCCAGCAGTTTCCGGACAACCGAAAAACTGTTTTTT
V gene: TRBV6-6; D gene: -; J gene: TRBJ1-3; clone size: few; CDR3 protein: CASSTTGTGNTIYF; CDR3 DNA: TGTGCCAGCAGTACAACAGGGACTGGAAACACCATATATTTT
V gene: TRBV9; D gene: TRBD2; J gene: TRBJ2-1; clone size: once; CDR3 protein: CASSVGRGGLYNEQFF; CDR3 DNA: TGTGCCAGCAGCGTCGGGCGGGGGGGACTTTACAATGAGCAGTTCTTC
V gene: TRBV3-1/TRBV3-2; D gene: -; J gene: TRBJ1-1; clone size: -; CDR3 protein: CASRRGGTEAFF; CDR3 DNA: TGTGCCAGCAGGAGGGGGGGGACTGAAGCTTTCTTT
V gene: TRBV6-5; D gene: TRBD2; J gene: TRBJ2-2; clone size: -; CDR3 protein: CASSYSSGGAAGELFF; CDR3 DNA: TGTGCCAGCAGTTACTCCTCCGGGGGGGCGGCCGGGGAGCTGTTTTTT
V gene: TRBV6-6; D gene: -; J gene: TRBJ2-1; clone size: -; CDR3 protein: CASSYPAGPYNEQFF; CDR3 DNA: TGTGCCAGCAGTTACCCAGCAGGCCCTTACAATGAGCAGTTCTTC
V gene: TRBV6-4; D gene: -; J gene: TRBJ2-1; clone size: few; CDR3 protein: CASSDGFGGGKNEQFF; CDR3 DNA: TGTGCCAGCAGTGACGGATTCGGGGGAGGCAAGAATGAGCAGTTCTTC
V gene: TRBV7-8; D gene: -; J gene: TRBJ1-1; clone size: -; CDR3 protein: CASSLAGPIGTEAFF; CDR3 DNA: TGTGCCAGCAGCTTAGCCGGGCCCATAGGCACTGAAGCTTTCTTT
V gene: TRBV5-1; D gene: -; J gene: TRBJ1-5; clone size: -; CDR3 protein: CASSVGGLQPQHF; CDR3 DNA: TGCGCCAGCAGTGTAGGGGGTCTCCAGCCCCAGCATTTT
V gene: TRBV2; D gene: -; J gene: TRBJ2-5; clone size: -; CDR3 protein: CAGKGMGVETQYF; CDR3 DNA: TGTGCCGGGAAGGGGATGGGGGTAGAGACCCAGTACTTC
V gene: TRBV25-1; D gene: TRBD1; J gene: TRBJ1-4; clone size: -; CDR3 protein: CASSDLTGPGEKLFF; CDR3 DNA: TGTGCCAGCAGTGACCTGACAGGGCCCGGCGAAAAACTGTTTTTT
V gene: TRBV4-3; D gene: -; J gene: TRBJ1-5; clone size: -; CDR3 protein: CASSQDLGNSNQPQHF; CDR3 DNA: TGCGCCAGCAGCCAAGATTTGGGGAATAGCAATCAGCCCCAGCATTTT
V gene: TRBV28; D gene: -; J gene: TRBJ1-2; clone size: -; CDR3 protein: CASSLFGGISYGYTF; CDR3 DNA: TGTGCCAGCAGTTTATTTGGGGGCATCTCCTATGGCTACACCTTC
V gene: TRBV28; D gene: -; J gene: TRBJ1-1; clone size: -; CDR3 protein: CASSSPAGAYEKNTEAFF; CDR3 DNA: TGTGCCAGCAGTTCCCCCGCAGGGGCCTACGAAAAGAACACTGAAGCTTTCTTT
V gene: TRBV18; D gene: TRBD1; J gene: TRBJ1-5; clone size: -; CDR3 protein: CASSVSGTAEYQPQHF; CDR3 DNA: TGTGCCAGCTCAGTCTCCGGGACAGCTGAATATCAGCCCCAGCATTTT
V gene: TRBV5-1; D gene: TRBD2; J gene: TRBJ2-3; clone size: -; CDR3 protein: CASSPGTTTDTQYF; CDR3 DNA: TGCGCCAGCAGCCCCGGGACTACCACAGATACGCAGTATTTT
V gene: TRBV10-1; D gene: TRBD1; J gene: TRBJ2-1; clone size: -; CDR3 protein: CASSELTGTGTHEQFF; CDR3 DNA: TGCGCCAGCAGTGAACTAACCGGGACAGGAACCCATGAGCAGTTCTTC
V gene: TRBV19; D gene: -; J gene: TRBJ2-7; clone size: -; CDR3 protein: CASSRTGRSYEQYF; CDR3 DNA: TGTGCCAGTAGTAGAACAGGGCGCTCCTACGAGCAGTACTTC
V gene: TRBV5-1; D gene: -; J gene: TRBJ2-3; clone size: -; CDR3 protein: CASSLADTQYF; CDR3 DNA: TGCGCCAGCAGCTTGGCAGATACGCAGTATTTT
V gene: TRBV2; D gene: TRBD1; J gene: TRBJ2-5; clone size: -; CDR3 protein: CASSPPLGTGGRETQYF; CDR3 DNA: TGTGCCAGCAGTCCCCCCCTGGGGACAGGGGGTAGGGAGACCCAGTACTTC
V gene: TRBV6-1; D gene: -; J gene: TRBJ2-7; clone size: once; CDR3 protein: CASSESWDNSYEQYF; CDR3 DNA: TGTGCCAGCAGTGAAAGTTGGGACAACTCCTACGAGCAGTACTTC
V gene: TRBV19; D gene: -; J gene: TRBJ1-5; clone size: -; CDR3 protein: CASSPKEGASNQPQHF; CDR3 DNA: TGTGCCAGTAGCCCCAAGGAAGGGGCCAGCAATCAGCCCCAGCATTTT
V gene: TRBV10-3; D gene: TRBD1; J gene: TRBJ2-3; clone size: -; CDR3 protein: CVTGQGTDTQYF; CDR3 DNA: TGTGTCACCGGACAGGGGACAGATACGCAGTATTTT
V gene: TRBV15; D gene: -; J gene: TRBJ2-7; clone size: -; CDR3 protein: CATKRPGQTYEQYF; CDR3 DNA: TGTGCCACCAAACGGCCCGGACAGACCTACGAGCAGTACTTC
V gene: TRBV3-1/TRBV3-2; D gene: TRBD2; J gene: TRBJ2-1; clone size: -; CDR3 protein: CASSQPSPRGGGDSYNEQFF; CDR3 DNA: TGTGCCAGCAGCCAACCGTCGCCCCGTGGCGGGGGTGACTCCTACAATGAGCAGTTCTTC